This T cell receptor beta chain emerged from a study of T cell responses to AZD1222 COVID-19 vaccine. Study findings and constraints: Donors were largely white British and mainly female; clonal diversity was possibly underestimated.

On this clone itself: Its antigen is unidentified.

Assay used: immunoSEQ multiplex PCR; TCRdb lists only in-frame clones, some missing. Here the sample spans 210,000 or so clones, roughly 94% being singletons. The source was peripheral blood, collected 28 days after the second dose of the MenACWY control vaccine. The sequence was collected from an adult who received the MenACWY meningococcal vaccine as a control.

CDR3: CASSLDGPERGYTF. Here the CDR3 DNA reads TGTGCCAGCAGCTTAGACGGCCCGGAGCGGGGCTACACCTTC. V is TRBV7-2 and J is TRBJ1-2, with D unclear. The CDR3 consists of 14 residues. Trimming pared 1 base from V and 8 bases from J, leaving 14 bases between. The V gene's germline CDR1 is SGHTA and CDR2 FQGNSA.